This passage covers 5 T cell receptor beta chains from one sample sequenced in a study of blood T cell repertoires in COVID-19. The method was immunoSEQ multiplex PCR; TCRdb's version includes in-frame clones alone and lacks a portion of them. The sample lists roughly 100,000 clones, about 92% occurring once. Sequenced sample: peripheral blood. The source is a man aged 18 to 29 with COVID-19, enrolled during active disease.

CDR3 protein: CASSFRQGRYEQYF. CDR3 DNA sequence: TGTGCCAGCAGTTTCCGGCAGGGTCGCTACGAGCAGTACTTC. This sequence joins TRBV6-2 or TRBV6-3 and TRBJ2-7; perhaps TRBD1 as D (5 bases). V was shortened by 4 bases and J by 3 bases, with 13 bases between the two germline ends. The CDR3 totals 14 residues. Germline CDR1 and CDR2: MNHEY and SVGEGT.

The V and J genes are TRBV24-1 and TRBJ1-3; D is ambiguous. Trimming pared 4 bases from V and 0 bases from J, leaving 18 bases between. This CDR3 has 18 amino acids. The V gene's germline CDR1 is KGHDR and CDR2 SFDVKD. The CDR3 loop is CATSEIPPTYHSGNTIYF. CDR3 DNA sequence: TGTGCCACCAGTGAGATCCCCCCGACATATCACTCTGGAAACACCATATATTTT.

The chain carries TRBV24-1 and TRBJ2-5; 7 bases fit TRBD2. Germline V lookup: CDR1 KGHDR, CDR2 SFDVKD. After removal of 4 bases from V and 2 bases from J, the junction contained 6 bases not matched to a gene. The CDR3 covers 15 residues. This CDR3 is CATSEPSSGQETQYF. The CDR3 DNA reads as TGTGCCACCAGTGAACCGTCTAGCGGACAAGAGACCCAGTACTTC.

The V gene is TRBV7-9, the J gene TRBJ2-7; the match to TRBD1 covers 8 bases. Germline V lookup: CDR1 SEHNR, CDR2 FQNEAQ (reference sequence). V lost 1 base and J lost 5; bases outside the gene matches: 4. The CDR3 extends over 14 amino acids. CDR3: CASSLEDRGNEQYF. CDR3 DNA: TGTGCCAGCAGCTTAGAAGACAGGGGTAACGAGCAGTACTTC.

The chain joins TRBV18 to TRBJ1-2; the match to TRBD1 covers 7 bases. The CDR3 totals 14 residues. J was trimmed by 6 bases and V by 3 bases; bases with no gene match: 7. Per germline, CDR1 KGHSH and CDR2 LQKENI. CDR3 coding DNA: TGTGCCAGCTCACCGAGGGACAGTAAAAATGGCTACACCTTC. Its protein product is CASSPRDSKNGYTF.